This T cell receptor beta chain derives from a study of blood T cell repertoires in COVID-19. Libraries were prepared by immunoSEQ multiplex PCR; TCRdb keeps only in-frame clonotypes and omits some of them. This table has about 240,000 clones, approximately 83% appearing once. CDR1 SEHNR and CDR2 FQNEAQ come from the germline V gene (reference sequence). The CDR3 is made up of 12 amino acids. With 1 base removed from V and 11 bases from J, the gap between germline ends came to 11 bases. The sequenced sample consisted of peripheral blood. This TCR came from a woman of 80 years or more with acute or convalescent COVID-19. The gene calls are TRBV7-9 and TRBJ1-1; no clear D. CDR3 sequence: CASSLETSGAFF. The CDR3 DNA reads as TGTGCCAGCAGCTTAGAGACTAGTGGGGCTTTCTTT.